These T cell receptor beta chains were read from a single sample in a study of shared clonotypes between healthy human individuals. The data were produced by immunoSEQ multiplex PCR, yet TCRdb's version contains in-frame clones alone and is incomplete. The sample carries over 850,000 clones, approximately 80% recorded once. Sequenced input: memory CD4+ T cells from PBMCs. These receptor sequences come from a man in his late teens or twenties in good health. Some clones in this sample may be carry-over from other donors' samples. The CDR3 runs from the conserved cysteine through the conserved F or W. The order of the fields is J gene, D gene, clone size, V gene, CDR3 DNA, CDR3 protein. A D gene is named only where the DNA matches it firmly. The size field is filled for only some rows; it gives once, few, many or a size class.

TRBJ2-5 | TRBD2 | - | TRBV28 | TGTGCCAGCAGTTTCGGTAGCGGGAGTGAGACCCAGTACTTC | CASSFGSGSETQYF
TRBJ2-1 | TRBD1 | - | TRBV2 | TGTGCCAGCAGTGCAAGGCGGACAGGTAACAATGAGCAGTTCTTC | CASSARRTGNNEQFF
TRBJ1-1 | TRBD1 | few | TRBV5-1 | TGCGCCAGCAGCACACCGACAGGGGTAAACACTGAAGCTTTCTTT | CASSTPTGVNTEAFF
TRBJ2-2 | - | once | TRBV11-2 | TGTGCCAGCAGCTTTGGACTAAGCACCGGGGAGCTGTTTTTT | CASSFGLSTGELFF
TRBJ1-5 | - | - | TRBV30 | TGTGCCTGGAGCTCGGGGGGCAATCAGCCCCAGCATTTT | CAWSSGGNQPQHF
TRBJ1-1 | TRBD1 | - | TRBV5-4 | TGTGCCAGCAGCTTGTCGACAGGGCCGTTGCTCTTT | CASSLSTGPLLF
TRBJ1-2 | TRBD1 | - | TRBV5-1 | TGCGCCAGCAGCTCGGGACAGGATTTTAACTATGGCTACACCTTC | CASSSGQDFNYGYTF
TRBJ1-2 | - | - | TRBV18 | TGTGCCAGCTCACCGGGAGAGGGCGGAGGCTACACCTTC | CASSPGEGGGYTF
TRBJ2-7 | - | - | TRBV5-1 | TGCGCCAGCAGACGCGGGGACGCAACCTACGAGCAGTACTTC | CASRRGDATYEQYF
TRBJ2-7 | - | - | TRBV7-3 | TGTGCCAGCAGCGTAGGGGCGGGGCGGCCCTACGAGCAGTACTTC | CASSVGAGRPYEQYF
TRBJ2-7 | TRBD2 | - | TRBV28 | TGTGCCAGCAGTCCTGCGGGAGGGCCGGGGGAGCAGTACTTC | CASSPAGGPGEQYF
TRBJ2-7 | TRBD2 | few | TRBV28 | TGTGCCAGCAGTGGCGGGACTAGCGGGGGTACCTACGAGCAGTACTTC | CASSGGTSGGTYEQYF
TRBJ2-1 | - | - | TRBV5-4 | TGTGCCAGCAGCCCGGCGGGGTCCTACAATGAGCAGTTCTTC | CASSPAGSYNEQFF
TRBJ2-3 | TRBD2 | - | TRBV30 | TGTGCCTCCCGTCGAAGCGGGGGGGTGGATACGCAGTATTTT | CASRRSGGVDTQYF
TRBJ1-2 | - | many | TRBV25-1 | TGTGCCAGCAGTGTCCCCGGGGCCCAGGAAGATGGCTACACCTTC | CASSVPGAQEDGYTF
TRBJ2-7 | TRBD2 | - | TRBV6-5 | TGTGCCACCTTGGCCCTAGCGGGAGCCTACGAGCAGTACTTC | CATLALAGAYEQYF
TRBJ2-7 | - | - | TRBV10-3 | TGTGCCATCAGTGCCACAGGGGGGGACGAGCAGTACTTC | CAISATGGDEQYF
TRBJ2-7 | - | - | TRBV6-1 | TGTGCCATCTTGGACTCCTTCGCCTACGAGCAGTACTTC | CAILDSFAYEQYF